The 25 T cell receptor beta chains presented below share a single source sample, sequenced in a study of OX40 agonist ivuxolimab in advanced cancers. Profiled with immunoSEQ multiplex PCR; TCRdb holds only in-frame clones, not every one. This table holds approximately 78,000 clones, 88% found once. The source material was CD4+ or CD8+ T cells sorted from blood, sampled in a trial of the OX40 agonist ivuxolimab. The source of these receptors is an adult with an advanced solid tumor such as melanoma, head and neck, liver or kidney cancer.

The chain uses TRBV27 and TRBJ2-3; 10 positions agree with TRBD2. Germline CDR1 reads MNHEY; CDR2 reads SMNVEV (reference sequence). The J segment lost 4 bases and the V segment lost 7 bases, leaving 26 bases of the junction unmatched. The CDR3 extends over 21 amino acids. CDR3 DNA: TGTGCCAGCACCCCCAGGGGCAGAAGCGGGAGGGCCCTCGTTCCGGCAGATACGCAGTATTTT. It specifies CASTPRGRSGRALVPADTQYF.

The chain links TRBV7-2 to TRBJ1-2; no firm D call. There are 13 residues in the CDR3. V was shortened by 5 bases and J by 5 bases, with 12 bases between the two germline ends. CDR1 is SGHTA and CDR2 is FQGNSA in the germline V gene. DNA of the CDR3: TGTGCCAGCAGCGCCCCCCCTCATTATGGCTACACCTTC. The encoded protein is CASSAPPHYGYTF.

V usage is TRBV28 and J usage is TRBJ1-2; the D is unclear. Germline-derived CDR1 and CDR2 are MDHEN and SYDVKM. The length of the CDR3 is 14 residues. Trimming pared 3 bases from V and 5 bases from J, leaving 13 bases between. The CDR3 loop reads CASSFPRVLYGYTF. CDR3 coding DNA: TGTGCCAGCAGTTTCCCGAGGGTCTTGTATGGCTACACCTTC.

V usage is TRBV15 and J usage is TRBJ2-7; D gene ambiguous. Germline values: CDR1 LNHNV, CDR2 YYDKDF (reference sequence). CDR3 length: 15 amino acids. V was trimmed by 0 bases and J by 2 bases, leaving 11 bases between them. The CDR3 protein is CATSRDLGGAYEQYF. CDR3 in DNA: TGTGCCACCAGCAGAGATCTGGGCGGAGCCTACGAGCAGTACTTC.

This clone was observed once. The chain links TRBV5-4 to TRBJ2-5; 9 bases agree with TRBD2. Losses at the gene ends were 4 bases for V and 4 bases for J; bases not matched to a gene: 8. The germline V gene has CDR1 SGHNT and CDR2 YYREEE (reference sequence). The CDR3 sequence is 15 residues long. This CDR3 reads CASSGAGGVPETQYF. CDR3 nucleotides: TGTGCCAGCAGCGGAGCGGGAGGAGTCCCAGAGACCCAGTACTTC. The full variable domain, with the rest looked up from reference TRBV5-4 and TRBJ2-5, is ETGVTQSPTHLIKTRGQQVTLRCSSQSGHNTVSWYQQALGQGPQFIFQYYREEENGRGNFPPRFSGLQFPNYSSELNVNALELDDSALYLCASSGAGGVPETQYFGPGTRLLVL.

The rearrangement joins TRBV28 to TRBJ2-5; the match to TRBD2 covers 16 bases. This CDR3 region has 17 residues. CDR1 and CDR2 from the germline V gene are MDHEN and SYDVKM. V gave up 5 bases and J gave up 6 bases; unmatched junction bases: 9. The CDR3 region has the DNA TGTGCCAGCAGTCCGGGACTAGCGGGAGGGCCCATCCAGACCCAGTACTTC. Translated, it gives CASSPGLAGGPIQTQYF.

The gene calls are TRBV28 and TRBJ1-2, with 7 bases matching TRBD1. The CDR3 sequence is 14 residues long. Losses at the gene ends were 6 bases for V and 8 bases for J; bases not matched to a gene: 12. Germline V gene sequence: CDR1 MDHEN, CDR2 SYDVKM. CDR3 protein: CASSGPGQSFGYTF. CDR3 nucleotides: TGTGCCAGCAGCGGACCGGGACAGTCCTTCGGCTACACCTTC.

V is TRBV11-2 and J is TRBJ2-3, with 8 bases aligning to TRBD2. The trim removed 3 bases at V and 1 base at J, leaving 3 bases unmatched. Per the germline V gene, CDR1 is SGHAT and CDR2 is FQNNGV. CDR3 size: 15 residues. The CDR3 is CASSFSGKGTDTQYF. The CDR3 region has the DNA TGTGCCAGCAGCTTTAGCGGGAAGGGCACAGATACGCAGTATTTT.

The chain has TRBV10-2 and TRBJ1-1; TRBD1 matches at 7 bases. This CDR3 has 13 amino acids. Germline V lookup: CDR1 WSHSY, CDR2 SAAADI. Germline trimming cut 4 bases from V and 7 bases from J; bases unmatched to any gene: 6. This chain's CDR3 is CASSVGRGFEAFF. The DNA of the CDR3 is TGCGCCAGCAGTGTAGGCAGGGGGTTTGAAGCTTTCTTT.

The chain couples TRBV28 to TRBJ2-1; D is perhaps TRBD1 (6 bases). Germline lookup yields CDR1 MDHEN and CDR2 SYDVKM. V lost 8 bases, J lost 8 bases, and 16 bases lay in between. The CDR3 runs 13 residues. The CDR3 reads CASSSPGVYEQFF. The CDR3 coding sequence is TGTGCCAGCTCATCACCAGGGGTCTATGAGCAGTTCTTC.

This clone rates as medium-sized. This chain links TRBV19 with TRBJ2-2; 7 bases are a match to TRBD1. The CDR3 loop spans 13 amino acids. Per germline, CDR1 LNHDA and CDR2 SQIVND (reference sequence). V was pared by 3 bases and J by 7 bases, with 2 bases of the junction left unmatched. The CDR3 here is CASSMTGLGELFF. As DNA, the CDR3 is TGTGCCAGTAGTATGACAGGGCTCGGGGAGCTGTTTTTT.

The chain is built from TRBV7-8 and TRBJ1-1, with 9 bases lining up with TRBD1. The CDR3 loop spans 17 amino acids. Germline V gene data show CDR1 as SGHVS and CDR2 as FQNEAQ. The junction had 10 bases not matched to a gene; V was cut back by 0 bases and J by 5 bases. The CDR3 sequence is CASSLAGSGTGRTEAFF. CDR3 DNA: TGTGCCAGCAGCTTAGCCGGATCCGGGACAGGGAGAACTGAAGCTTTCTTT.

The chain links TRBV7-2 to TRBJ1-1; TRBD1 aligns across 7 bases. The CDR3 is made up of 15 amino acids. With 5 bases clipped from V and 5 bases from J, the junction kept 11 bases outside the gene matches. Germline V lookup: CDR1 SGHTA, CDR2 FQGNSA. CDR3 nucleotides: TGTGCCAGCAGCGCACAAACAGGGGTTTGGACTGAAGCTTTCTTT. This gives the protein CASSAQTGVWTEAFF. The variable domain in full, with the rest retrieved from reference TRBV7-2 and TRBJ1-1, is GAGVSQSPSNKVTEKGKDVELRCDPISGHTALYWYRQSLGQGLEFLIYFQGNSAPDKSGLPSDRFSAERTGGSVSTLTIQRTQQEDSAVYLCASSAQTGVWTEAFFGQGTRLTVV.

V usage is TRBV6-1 and J usage is TRBJ1-3; D uncertain. The CDR3 contains 15 residues. Between the trimmed V and J ends, which lost 7 bases and 0 bases, there was a span of 13 bases. Germline CDR1 reads MNHNS; CDR2 reads SASEGT. The CDR3 DNA follows: TGTGCCAGCATGGGGTACGACAACTCTGGAAACACCATATATTTT. As protein: CASMGYDNSGNTIYF.

The chain employs TRBV27 and TRBJ2-7; 8 bases align to TRBD1. Germline V gene data show CDR1 as MNHEY and CDR2 as SMNVEV (reference sequence). The CDR3 extends over 14 amino acids. V trimming: 6 bases; J trimming: 3 bases; junction bases outside the gene matches: 7. In DNA, the CDR3 is TGTGCCAGCAGCCCCGGGACAGGAATCTACGAGCAGTACTTC. Protein sequence: CASSPGTGIYEQYF.

This chain connects TRBV28 to TRBJ1-2, with a weak D call TRBD1 (6 bases). The CDR3 covers 17 residues. Trimming shortened V by 2 bases and J by 4 bases, and 20 bases separated the two germline ends. The germline gives CDR1 MDHEN, CDR2 SYDVKM. CDR3 DNA: TGTGCCAGCAGTTTAAGTCTCGGCAGGGGAGGTTTCTATGGCTACACCTTC. This gives the protein CASSLSLGRGGFYGYTF.

The V gene is TRBV18, the J gene TRBJ1-1, with TRBD1 matching over 7 bases. The V segment lost 2 bases and the J segment 3 bases; nucleotides outside the gene matches: 0. This CDR3 has 13 amino acids. The germline CDR1 and CDR2 sequences are KGHSH and LQKENI. The chain's CDR3 is CASSPTGDTEAFF. The CDR3 coding sequence is TGTGCCAGCTCACCAACAGGGGACACTGAAGCTTTCTTT.

The chain is built from TRBV28 and TRBJ2-3; D is unclear. This CDR3 spans 12 amino acids. CDR1 and CDR2 from the germline V gene are MDHEN and SYDVKM. The germline V and J ends were trimmed by 6 bases and 5 bases, with 9 bases remaining between them. The CDR3 region has the DNA TGTGCCAGCAGCGTTGGGGTAGATACGCAGTATTTT. It specifies CASSVGVDTQYF.

This chain connects TRBV7-9 to TRBJ2-1; a possible D gene is TRBD2 (6 bases). Per the germline V gene, CDR1 is SEHNR and CDR2 is FQNEAQ (reference sequence). The CDR3 contains 13 residues. V was cut by 6 bases and J by 6 bases, with 12 bases left in between. In nucleotides, the CDR3 is TGTGCCAGCAGTCCGGGACTCCTCAATGAGCAGTTCTTC. This encodes CASSPGLLNEQFF.

The V call is TRBV11-3, the J call TRBJ2-3; possibly TRBD2 for D (6 bases). CDR1 and CDR2 (germline): SGHNT, YENEEA. CDR3 length equals 14 residues. V lost 4 bases, J lost 3 bases, and 11 bases lay in between. The CDR3 bases are TGTGCCAGCAGCTCGGGGGTTCGGACAGATACGCAGTATTTT. This codes for CASSSGVRTDTQYF.

The CDR3 sequence: CASRRRGDTQYF. For the CDR3, the DNA is TGCGCCAGCAGGAGACGGGGAGATACGCAGTATTTT. The chain joins TRBV10-2 to TRBJ2-3, with a tentative D call TRBD2 (5 bases). In germline, CDR1 is WSHSY, CDR2 SAAADI. Trimming shortened V by 6 bases and J by 5 bases, and 9 bases separated the two germline ends. The CDR3 runs 12 residues.

This sequence joins TRBV2 and TRBJ1-6, with no clear D. Trimming removed 4 bases at V and 9 bases at J, with 7 bases between. Germline loops: CDR1 SNHLY, CDR2 FYNNEI. The CDR3 is 12 amino acids. CDR3 coding DNA: TGTGCCAGCAGTGTTCGGCCTTCACCCCTCCACTTT. As protein: CASSVRPSPLHF.

CDR3 sequence reads: CASSPPYSGIIGYTF. The CDR3 nucleotides read TGTGCCAGCTCACCACCGTACTCAGGGATAATCGGCTACACCTTC. This chain links TRBV18 with TRBJ1-2; possibly TRBD1 for D (5 bases). CDR3 length: 15 residues. Germline V gene sequence: CDR1 KGHSH, CDR2 LQKENI. Trimming removed 0 bases from V and 8 bases from J, with 16 bases in between.

The genes are TRBV10-1 and TRBJ1-2, with 7 bases lining up with TRBD1. The CDR3 extends over 17 amino acids. The trim removed 2 bases at V and 2 bases at J, leaving 11 bases unmatched. CDR1 is WNHNN, CDR2 SYGVQD, per germline (reference sequence). CDR3 region: CASSEGTGAGTNYGYTF. The CDR3 nucleotides are TGCGCCAGCAGTGAGGGAACAGGGGCCGGAACAAACTATGGCTACACCTTC.

The chain recombines TRBV28 with TRBJ1-1, with 9 bases aligning to TRBD1. This CDR3 is 14 amino acids long. The ends lost 5 bases at V and 5 bases at J; junction bases unmatched: 6. Germline V gene lookup returns CDR1 MDHEN and CDR2 SYDVKM. The chain's CDR3 is CASSPWDRETEAFF. CDR3 coding DNA: TGTGCCAGCAGTCCATGGGACAGGGAAACTGAAGCTTTCTTT.